This T cell receptor beta chain was sequenced for a study of blood T cell repertoires in COVID-19. Overall study context: Samples came from the United States, Italy and Spain, spanning acute and convalescent COVID-19. Sources were T cells, B-cell-depleted T cells, or PBMCs; the material itself was cDNA or gDNA.

Unmatched junction bases numbered 10, after V lost 2 bases and J lost 8 bases. The CDR3 totals 16 residues. CDR1 is LGHDT, CDR2 YNNKEL, per germline (reference sequence). Original data processing: Reference gene primer amplification gave nucleated cell count estimates. Method: immunoSEQ multiplex PCR; TCRdb's copy keeps in-frame clones and lacks some. The V and J calls and clone size come from that table; D and trimming were worked out from the DNA. The sample yields about 79,000 clones, approximately 90% seen once. The chain combines TRBV3-1 (or the pseudogene TRBV3-2) with TRBJ1-2; 11 bases line up with TRBD1. The sequence was obtained from a man between 65 and 85 years old with active or convalescent COVID-19. The sample taken for sequencing was peripheral blood. Here the CDR3 reads CASSQTGTGGQRGYTF. DNA of the CDR3: TGTGCCAGCAGCCAAACGGGGACAGGGGGTCAGCGAGGCTACACCTTC.